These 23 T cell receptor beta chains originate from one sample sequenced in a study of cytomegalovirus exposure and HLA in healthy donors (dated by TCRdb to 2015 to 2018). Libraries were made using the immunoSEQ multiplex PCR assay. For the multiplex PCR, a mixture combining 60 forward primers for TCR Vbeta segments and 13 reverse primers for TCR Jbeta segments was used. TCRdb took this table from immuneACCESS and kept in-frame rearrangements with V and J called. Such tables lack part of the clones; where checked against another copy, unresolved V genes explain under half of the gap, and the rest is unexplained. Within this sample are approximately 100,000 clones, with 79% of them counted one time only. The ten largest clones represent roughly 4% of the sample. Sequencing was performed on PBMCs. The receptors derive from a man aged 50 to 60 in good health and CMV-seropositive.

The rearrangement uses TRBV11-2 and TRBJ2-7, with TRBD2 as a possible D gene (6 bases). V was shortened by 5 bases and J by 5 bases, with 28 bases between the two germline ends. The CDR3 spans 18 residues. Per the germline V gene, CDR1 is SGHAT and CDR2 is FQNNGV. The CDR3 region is CASSEPPPLWGVGNEQYF. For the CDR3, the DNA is TGTGCCAGCAGCGAACCGCCCCCCTTATGGGGGGTCGGCAACGAGCAGTACTTC.

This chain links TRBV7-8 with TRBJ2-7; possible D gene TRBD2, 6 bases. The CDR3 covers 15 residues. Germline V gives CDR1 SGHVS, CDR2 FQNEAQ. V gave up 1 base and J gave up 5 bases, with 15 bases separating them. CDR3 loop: CASSLVGSGLDEQYF. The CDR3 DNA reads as TGTGCCAGCAGCTTAGTGGGTAGCGGTCTCGACGAGCAGTACTTC.

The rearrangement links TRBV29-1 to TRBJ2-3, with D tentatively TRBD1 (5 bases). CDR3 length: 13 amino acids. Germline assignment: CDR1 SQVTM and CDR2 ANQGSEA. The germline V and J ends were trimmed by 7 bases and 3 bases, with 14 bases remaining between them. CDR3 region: CSGSGFSTDTQYF. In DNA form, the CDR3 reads TGCAGCGGGTCAGGGTTTTCGACAGATACGCAGTATTTT.

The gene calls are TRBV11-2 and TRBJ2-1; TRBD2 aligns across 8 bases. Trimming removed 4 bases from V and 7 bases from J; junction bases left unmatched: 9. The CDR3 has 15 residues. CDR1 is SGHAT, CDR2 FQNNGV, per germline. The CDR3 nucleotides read TGTGCCAGCAGCTCTACTAGCGGAAGTGGTAATGAGCAGTTCTTC. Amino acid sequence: CASSSTSGSGNEQFF.

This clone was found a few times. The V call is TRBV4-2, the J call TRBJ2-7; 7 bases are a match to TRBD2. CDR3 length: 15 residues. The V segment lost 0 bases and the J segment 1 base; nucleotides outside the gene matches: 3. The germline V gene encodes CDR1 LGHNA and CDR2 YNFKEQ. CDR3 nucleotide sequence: TGTGCCAGCAGCCAAGAACGGGAGGCTTCCTACGAGCAGTACTTC. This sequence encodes CASSQEREASYEQYF.

The CDR3 DNA is TGTGCCAGTAGGGTGACTCCCACAGATACGCAGTATTTT. As protein: CASRVTPTDTQYF. The gene calls are TRBV19 and TRBJ2-3; no clear D gene. This CDR3 has 13 amino acids. Deletions cut 6 bases from V and 2 bases from J, with 9 bases between. Germline V gene sequence: CDR1 LNHDA, CDR2 SQIVND (reference sequence).

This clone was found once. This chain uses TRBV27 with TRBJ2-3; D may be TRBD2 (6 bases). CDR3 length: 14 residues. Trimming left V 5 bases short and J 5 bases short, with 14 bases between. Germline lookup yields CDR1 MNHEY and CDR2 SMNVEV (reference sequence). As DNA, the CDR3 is TGTGCCAGCAGTCCCCGACTAGGCGAAGATACGCAGTATTTT. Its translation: CASSPRLGEDTQYF.

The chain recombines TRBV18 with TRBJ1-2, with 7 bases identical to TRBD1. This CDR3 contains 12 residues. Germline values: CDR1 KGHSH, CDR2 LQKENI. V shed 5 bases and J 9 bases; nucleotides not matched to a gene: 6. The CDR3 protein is CASSTQGDRYTF. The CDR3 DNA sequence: TGTGCCAGCTCAACTCAGGGGGATCGCTACACCTTC.

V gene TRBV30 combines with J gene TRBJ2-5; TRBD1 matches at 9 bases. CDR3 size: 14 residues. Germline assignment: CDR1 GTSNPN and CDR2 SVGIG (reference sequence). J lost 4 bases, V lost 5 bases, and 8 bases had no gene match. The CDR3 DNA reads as TGTGCCTGGGATCCGGGACAGGGTGTAGAGACCCAGTACTTC. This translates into CAWDPGQGVETQYF.

The CDR3 reads CASSVQVSNQPQHF. The CDR3 DNA reads as TGTGCCAGCAGCGTACAGGTTAGCAATCAGCCCCAGCATTTT. The chain links TRBV2 to TRBJ1-5, with TRBD1 as a possible D gene (5 bases). V shed 6 bases and J shed 0 bases, with 9 bases lying between them. CDR1 and CDR2 from the germline V gene are SNHLY and FYNNEI. The CDR3 has 14 amino acids.

The CDR3 protein is CASSLDQGNTEAFF. The CDR3 DNA is TGTGCCAGCAGCTTAGATCAGGGGAACACTGAAGCTTTCTTT. The chain is built from TRBV5-4 and TRBJ1-1, with a possible D match to TRBD1 (5 bases). The CDR3 is made up of 14 amino acids. The V gene lost 2 bases and the J gene lost 1 base, with 9 bases spanning the gap. From germline, CDR1 is SGHNT and CDR2 YYREEE (reference sequence). Full variable domain (remainder filled in from reference TRBV5-4 and TRBJ1-1): ETGVTQSPTHLIKTRGQQVTLRCSSQSGHNTVSWYQQALGQGPQFIFQYYREEENGRGNFPPRFSGLQFPNYSSELNVNALELDDSALYLCASSLDQGNTEAFFGQGTRLTVV.

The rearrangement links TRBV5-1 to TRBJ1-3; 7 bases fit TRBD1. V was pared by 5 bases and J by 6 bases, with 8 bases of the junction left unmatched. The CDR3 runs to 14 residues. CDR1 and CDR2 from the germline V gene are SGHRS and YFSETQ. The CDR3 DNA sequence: TGCGCCAGCAGATCCGGACAGGTTCCAAACACCATATATTTT. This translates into CASRSGQVPNTIYF.

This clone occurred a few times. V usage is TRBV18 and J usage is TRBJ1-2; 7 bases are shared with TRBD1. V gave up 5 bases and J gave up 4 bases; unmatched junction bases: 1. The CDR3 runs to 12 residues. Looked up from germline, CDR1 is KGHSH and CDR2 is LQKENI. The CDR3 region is CASSGDSYGYTF. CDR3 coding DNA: TGTGCCAGCTCAGGGGACAGCTATGGCTACACCTTC.

The CDR3: CASSLGGQGIGNTIYF. CDR3 DNA: TGCGCCAGCAGCTTGGGGGGACAGGGGATCGGAAACACCATATATTTT. This chain uses TRBV5-1 with TRBJ1-3; 10 positions match TRBD1. The length of the CDR3 is 16 residues. Germline trimming cut 0 bases from V and 4 bases from J; bases unmatched to any gene: 4. Germline values: CDR1 SGHRS, CDR2 YFSETQ.

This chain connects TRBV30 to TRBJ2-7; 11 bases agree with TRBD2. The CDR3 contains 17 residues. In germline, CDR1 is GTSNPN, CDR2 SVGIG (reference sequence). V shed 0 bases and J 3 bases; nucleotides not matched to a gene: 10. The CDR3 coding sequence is TGTGCCTGGAGTGTGATCTGGCGGACTAGCGGGTTCTACGAGCAGTACTTC. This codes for CAWSVIWRTSGFYEQYF.

CDR3 bases: TGTGCCAGTAGTATCGGACTAGTCGGCACCGGGGAGCTGTTTTTT. This codes for CASSIGLVGTGELFF. The J gene is TRBJ2-2, the V gene TRBV19; TRBD2 matches at 7 bases. CDR1 is LNHDA, CDR2 SQIVND, per germline (reference sequence). This CDR3 spans 15 amino acids. Losses at the gene ends were 3 bases for V and 4 bases for J; bases not matched to a gene: 5.

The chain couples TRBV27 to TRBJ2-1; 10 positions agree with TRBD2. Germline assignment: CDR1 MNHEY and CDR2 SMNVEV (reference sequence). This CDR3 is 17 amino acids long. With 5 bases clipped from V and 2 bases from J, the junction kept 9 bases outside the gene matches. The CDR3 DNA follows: TGTGCCAGCAGTCTCATTACAAGCGGGAGGGCCTACAATGAGCAGTTCTTC. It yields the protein CASSLITSGRAYNEQFF.

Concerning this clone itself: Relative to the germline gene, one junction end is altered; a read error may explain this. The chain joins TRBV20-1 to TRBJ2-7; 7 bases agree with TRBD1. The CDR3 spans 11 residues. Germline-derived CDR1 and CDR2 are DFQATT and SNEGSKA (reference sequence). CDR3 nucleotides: TGCAGTGCTTATACAGGGGCTAATCAGTCCTTC. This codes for CSAYTGANQSF.

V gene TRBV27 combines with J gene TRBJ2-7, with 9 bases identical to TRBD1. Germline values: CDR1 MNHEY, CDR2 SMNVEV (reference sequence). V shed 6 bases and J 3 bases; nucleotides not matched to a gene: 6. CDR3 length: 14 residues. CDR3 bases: TGTGCCAGCAGACGCAGGGACAGGGTCTACGAGCAGTACTTC. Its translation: CASRRRDRVYEQYF.

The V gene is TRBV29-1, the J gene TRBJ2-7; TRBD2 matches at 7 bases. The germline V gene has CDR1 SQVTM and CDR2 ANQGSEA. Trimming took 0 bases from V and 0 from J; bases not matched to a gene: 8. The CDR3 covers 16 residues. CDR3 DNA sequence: TGCAGCGTTGAAGACCGTTCTAGCGGAAGCTCCTACGAGCAGTACTTC. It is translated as CSVEDRSSGSSYEQYF.

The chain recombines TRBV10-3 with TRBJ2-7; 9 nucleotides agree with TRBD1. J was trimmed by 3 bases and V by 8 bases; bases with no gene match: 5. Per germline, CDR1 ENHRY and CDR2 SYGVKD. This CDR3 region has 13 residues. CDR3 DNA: TGTGCCATCGGGCGGACAGGGGTCTACGAGCAGTACTTC. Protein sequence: CAIGRTGVYEQYF.

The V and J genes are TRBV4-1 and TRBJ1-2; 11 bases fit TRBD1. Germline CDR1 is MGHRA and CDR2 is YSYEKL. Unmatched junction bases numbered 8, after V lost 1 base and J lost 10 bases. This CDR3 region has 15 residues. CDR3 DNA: TGCGCCAGCAGCCAAGTTCTCAGGACAGGGGGCATCTACACCTTC. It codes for CASSQVLRTGGIYTF.

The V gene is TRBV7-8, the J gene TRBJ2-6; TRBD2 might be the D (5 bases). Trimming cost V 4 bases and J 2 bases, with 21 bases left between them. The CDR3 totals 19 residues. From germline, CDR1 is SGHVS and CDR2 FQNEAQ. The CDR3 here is CASSSSEGPTFPGANVLTF. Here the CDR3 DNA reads TGTGCCAGCAGCTCGTCAGAGGGTCCCACGTTCCCTGGGGCCAACGTCCTGACTTTC.